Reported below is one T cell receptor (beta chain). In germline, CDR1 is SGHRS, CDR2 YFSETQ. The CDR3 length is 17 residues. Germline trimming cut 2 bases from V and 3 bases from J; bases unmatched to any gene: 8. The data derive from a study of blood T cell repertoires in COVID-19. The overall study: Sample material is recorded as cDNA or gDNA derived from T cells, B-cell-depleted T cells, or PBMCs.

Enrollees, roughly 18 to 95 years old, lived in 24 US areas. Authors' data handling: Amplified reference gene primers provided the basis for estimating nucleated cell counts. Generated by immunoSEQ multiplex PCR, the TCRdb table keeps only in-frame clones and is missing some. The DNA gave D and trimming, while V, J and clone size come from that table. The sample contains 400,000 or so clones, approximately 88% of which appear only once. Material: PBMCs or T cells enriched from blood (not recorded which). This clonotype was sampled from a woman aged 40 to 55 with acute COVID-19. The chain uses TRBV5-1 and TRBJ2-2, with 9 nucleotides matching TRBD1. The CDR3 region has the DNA TGCGCCAGCAGCTTCATGGGACAGGGAACCCACACCGGGGAGCTGTTTTTT. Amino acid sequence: CASSFMGQGTHTGELFF.